This TCR beta chain appears in the sequencing data of a study of blood T cell repertoires in COVID-19. Libraries were prepared by immunoSEQ multiplex PCR; TCRdb keeps only in-frame clonotypes and omits some of them. The sample records roughly 200,000 clones, 80% to 85% being singletons. There are 15 residues in the CDR3. Trimming removed 5 bases from V and 6 bases from J; junction bases left unmatched: 8. Germline CDR1 is SEHNR and CDR2 is FQNEAQ (reference sequence). This sequence originates from a man aged 50 to 60 with active or convalescent COVID-19. This chain links TRBV7-9 with TRBJ1-4; 8 bases match TRBD1. Source material: peripheral blood. Here the CDR3 DNA reads TGTGCCAGCAGCCCAGGGGGCGCGGTAGATGAAAAACTGTTTTTT. Protein sequence: CASSPGGAVDEKLFF.